This section outlines one T cell receptor (beta chain) sequence together with its context. Source study methods: Reference gene primer amplification yielded estimated nucleated cell counts. Libraries were prepared by immunoSEQ multiplex PCR; TCRdb keeps only in-frame clonotypes and omits some of them. Clone size and V and J calls were adopted from that table, with D and trimming inferred from the DNA. The sample consists of 75,000 or so clones, approximately 91% of them appearing once. This sample was included in a study of blood T cell repertoires in COVID-19. Across the whole study: From the United States, Italy and Spain came samples of acute and convalescent COVID-19. PBMCs, B-cell-depleted T cells, or T cells were the source of the cDNA or gDNA that made up the material.

The CDR3 totals 14 residues. Germline CDR1 reads MNHEY; CDR2 reads SVGAGI. Between the trimmed V and J ends, which lost 7 bases and 4 bases, there was a span of 15 bases. The sequence derives from a man between 70 and 80 years old with acute or convalescent COVID-19. V and J are TRBV6-5 and TRBJ2-3; a weak D match, TRBD1 (6 bases). The specimen was peripheral blood. CDR3 DNA sequence: TGTGCCAGCAAGCCGGGACAACTGGCAGATACGCAGTATTTT. Protein: CASKPGQLADTQYF.